The 28 T cell receptor beta chains reported below all come from one sample, sequenced in a study of early T cells in non-severe SARS-CoV-2 infection. TCRdb redid the calling of the 5' RACE reads with MiXCR, one entry per CDR3 protein. The sample shows 25,000 to 30,000 distinct CDR3 sequences, roughly 5.4% of them seen only once. The source material was whole blood. The source is an adult who was a healthcare worker with PCR-confirmed SARS-CoV-2 infection or an uninfected control (not recorded which).

The chain couples TRBV28 to TRBJ2-3; 10 bases match TRBD1. This CDR3 contains 15 residues. The V and J ends lost 5 bases and 2 bases, in that order; junction bases with no gene match: 4. Germline V lookup: CDR1 MDHEN, CDR2 SYDVKM. In DNA form, the CDR3 reads TGTGCCAGCAGTCCCGGGACAGGGGTCACAGATACGCAGTATTTT. Residues: CASSPGTGVTDTQYF.

J is TRBJ2-7 and V is TRBV5-6, with D possibly being TRBD2 (6 bases). The CDR3 is 14 amino acids. Trimming took off 1 base at V and 3 bases at J, with 11 bases between the two ends. CDR1 SGHDT and CDR2 YYEEEE come from the germline V gene. The CDR3 nucleotides read TGTGCCAGCAGCTTGTTTGGGGGGAACTACGAGCAGTACTTC. Translating gives CASSLFGGNYEQYF.

The chain links TRBV5-6 to TRBJ2-1, with D possibly TRBD1 on 5 matching bases. Deletions cut 4 bases from V and 13 bases from J, with 21 bases between. The CDR3 covers 14 residues. Germline CDR1 is SGHDT and CDR2 is YYEEEE. CDR3: CASSPGHGVPLQFF. The CDR3 coding sequence is TGTGCCAGCAGCCCCGGACACGGCGTCCCTCTTCAGTTCTTC.

The rearrangement uses TRBV15 and TRBJ2-1; D unresolved. Trimming stripped 0 bases from V and 6 bases from J, with 12 bases between. The CDR3 is 15 residues long. Germline CDR1 is LNHNV and CDR2 is YYDKDF (reference sequence). The CDR3 loop is CATSRDGTRFNEQFF. The CDR3 DNA reads TGTGCCACCAGCAGAGATGGTACCAGATTCAATGAGCAGTTCTTC.

There are many counts of this clonotype. The chain employs TRBV24-1 and TRBJ2-3; no clear D. The germline V gene has CDR1 KGHDR and CDR2 SFDVKD. V dropped 8 bases and J dropped 2 bases, with 7 bases sitting between them. The CDR3 is 12 residues long. The CDR3 loop reads CATTIPTDTQYF. CDR3 nucleotide sequence: TGTGCCACCACCATTCCCACAGATACGCAGTATTTT.

By its share, this clonotype is medium-sized. The V gene is TRBV19, the J gene TRBJ2-3; no clear D. V lost 10 bases to trimming and J lost 5 bases, with 19 bases between them. CDR1 is LNHDA, CDR2 SQIVND, per germline (reference sequence). This CDR3 is 14 amino acids long. The CDR3 spells CATSERGPQDTQYF. DNA for the CDR3: TGTGCCACCTCGGAGCGTGGACCCCAAGATACGCAGTATTTT.

Ten or more counts support this clonotype. V usage is TRBV7-2 and J usage is TRBJ2-7, with D possibly being TRBD2 (5 bases). Per germline, CDR1 SGHTA and CDR2 FQGNSA. V lost 4 bases and J 7 bases, leaving 20 bases between the germline ends. The CDR3 spans 15 residues. CDR3 coding DNA: TGTGCCAGCAGCTCGCTTCGACCCGCCTCGGGAGAGCAGTACTTC. Its protein is CASSSLRPASGEQYF.

This clonotype was counted at least ten times. The chain links TRBV12-3 or TRBV12-4 to TRBJ2-7, with a possible D match to TRBD2 (5 bases). The CDR3 runs 13 residues. V lost 6 bases and J 5 bases, leaving 14 bases between the germline ends. CDR3: CASRLGRRNEQYF. The CDR3 DNA sequence: TGTGCCAGCAGATTGGGGAGAAGGAACGAGCAGTACTTC.

This clonotype has ten or more counts. The rearrangement uses TRBV6-1 and TRBJ1-1; D gene uncertain. CDR3 length equals 14 residues. The germline gives CDR1 MNHNS, CDR2 SASEGT. The V end was cut by 6 bases, the J end by 1 base, with 12 bases between. This CDR3 is CASRPDDTNTEAFF. The CDR3 DNA is TGTGCCAGCAGACCCGACGACACGAACACTGAAGCTTTCTTT.

The table lists this clonotype with many counts. V gene TRBV12-3 or TRBV12-4 combines with J gene TRBJ2-1; 7 positions match TRBD2. This CDR3 region has 16 residues. Trimming cost V 3 bases and J 5 bases; bases outside gene matches: 10. The CDR3, as DNA: TGTGCCAGCAGTTTGGGTCTAGCGGAACCGAACAATGAGCAGTTCTTC. Protein sequence: CASSLGLAEPNNEQFF.

This clonotype was seen repeatedly, ten times or more. This sequence joins TRBV20-1 and TRBJ1-1, with 10 positions matching TRBD1. Germline V gives CDR1 DFQATT, CDR2 SNEGSKA (reference sequence). The CDR3 length is 17 residues. The trim removed 7 bases at V and 0 bases at J, leaving 14 bases unmatched. The CDR3 spells CSGSRTGGVWMNTEAFF. CDR3 DNA sequence: TGCAGTGGCTCCCGGACAGGGGGAGTGTGGATGAACACTGAAGCTTTCTTT.

This clonotype has ten or more counts. The rearrangement links TRBV6-5 to TRBJ2-7; 7 nucleotides line up with TRBD1. This CDR3 spans 14 amino acids. In germline, CDR1 is MNHEY, CDR2 SVGAGI. J gave up 0 bases and V 6 bases, and 5 bases lay outside the gene matches. CDR3 in amino acids: CASSTDRSSYEQYF. The DNA for the CDR3 is TGTGCCAGCAGCACGGACAGGAGCTCCTACGAGCAGTACTTC.

This clonotype was recorded many times. The rearrangement uses TRBV9 and TRBJ2-7, with 8 bases fitting TRBD2. Germline loops: CDR1 SGDLS, CDR2 YYNGEE. This CDR3 is built from 15 residues. After removal of 4 bases from V and 4 bases from J, the junction contained 10 bases not matched to a gene. CDR3 nucleotides: TGTGCCAGCAGCCCGGGGGGCGGGGGGCGTTACGAGCAGTACTTC. Amino acid sequence: CASSPGGGGRYEQYF. Combining the CDR3 with reference TRBV9 and TRBJ2-7 gives the whole variable domain DSGVTQTPKHLITATGQRVTLRCSPRSGDLSVYWYQQSLDQGLQFLIQYYNGEERAKGNILERFSAQQFPDLHSELNLSSLELGDSALYFCASSPGGGGRYEQYFGPGTRLTVT.

This clonotype was found a few times. The CDR3 is CASSIGLRTGELFF. CDR3 in DNA: TGTGCCAGTAGTATAGGTTTGCGCACCGGGGAGCTGTTTTTT. V usage is TRBV19 and J usage is TRBJ2-2; D not resolved. Trimming removed 1 base at V and 4 bases at J, with 7 bases between. The CDR3 covers 14 residues. Per the germline V gene, CDR1 is LNHDA and CDR2 is SQIVND (reference sequence).

This clonotype was found many times. The genes are TRBV12-5 and TRBJ2-6; 8 nucleotides line up with TRBD1. Germline V gene data show CDR1 as LGHNT and CDR2 as FRNRAP. With 1 base clipped from V and 0 bases from J, the junction kept 5 bases outside the gene matches. The CDR3 length is 18 residues. The CDR3 reads CASGLGTGLSSGANVLTF. Here the CDR3 DNA reads TGTGCTAGTGGTTTGGGGACAGGGCTTAGCTCTGGGGCCAACGTCCTGACTTTC. Full variable domain (missing parts from reference TRBV12-5 and TRBJ2-6): DARVTQTPRHKVTEMGQEVTMRCQPILGHNTVFWYRQTMMQGLELLAYFRNRAPLDDSGMPKDRFSAEMPDATLATLKIQPSEPRDSAVYFCASGLGTGLSSGANVLTFGAGSRLTVL.

This clonotype counts as medium-sized. The chain uses TRBV29-1 and TRBJ1-1; D unclear. The V end was cut by 5 bases, the J end by 5 bases, with 6 bases between. The CDR3 length is 10 residues. CDR1 is SQVTM, CDR2 ANQGSEA, per germline. DNA for the CDR3: TGCAGCGTTCGAGGGACTGAAGCTTTCTTT. It is translated as CSVRGTEAFF.

This clonotype was recorded many times. This chain joins TRBV7-2 and TRBJ2-7, with 9 bases matching TRBD2. From germline, CDR1 is SGHTA and CDR2 FQGNSA. V shed 8 bases and J 7 bases; nucleotides not matched to a gene: 12. CDR3 length: 14 amino acids. CDR3 coding DNA: TGTGCCAGCTTGGCGGGAGGGCCTGGGGGTGAGCAGTACTTC. Its translation is CASLAGGPGGEQYF.

The table lists this clonotype with many counts. The gene calls are TRBV14 and TRBJ2-7; no clear D gene. Per the germline V gene, CDR1 is SGHDN and CDR2 is FVKESK. This CDR3 has 15 amino acids. The ends were cut back, 4 bases at V and 1 base at J, with 14 bases in the middle. CDR3 DNA sequence: TGTGCCAGCAGCCTTACCCCACAGACATCCTACGAGCAGTACTTC. Protein: CASSLTPQTSYEQYF.

This clonotype has a count of ten or more. V gene TRBV5-1 combines with J gene TRBJ2-2; 11 bases agree with TRBD1. The CDR3 loop spans 15 amino acids. V dropped 4 bases and J dropped 6; count of bases not matched to a gene: 5. Germline V lookup: CDR1 SGHRS, CDR2 YFSETQ. CDR3 sequence: CASSEGQGVAGELFF. As DNA, the CDR3 is TGCGCCAGCAGCGAGGGACAGGGGGTCGCCGGGGAGCTGTTTTTT.

This clonotype was observed at least ten times. This chain joins TRBV9 and TRBJ2-1; TRBD2 is a possible D gene (6 bases). Trimming removed 4 bases at V and 0 bases at J, with 14 bases between. The CDR3 length is 16 residues. Germline V CDR1 and CDR2: SGDLS, YYNGEE. The CDR3 nucleotides read TGTGCCAGCAGCCCCTGGGACTCCCACTCCTACAATGAGCAGTTCTTC. Its translation is CASSPWDSHSYNEQFF. Drawing the rest from reference TRBV9 and TRBJ2-1, the complete variable domain is DSGVTQTPKHLITATGQRVTLRCSPRSGDLSVYWYQQSLDQGLQFLIQYYNGEERAKGNILERFSAQQFPDLHSELNLSSLELGDSALYFCASSPWDSHSYNEQFFGPGTRLTVL.

By share, this clonotype counts as medium-sized (0.01 to 0.1%). The chain has TRBV12-3 or TRBV12-4 and TRBJ1-5, with TRBD1 as a possible D gene (5 bases). V was shortened by 3 bases and J by 2 bases, with 11 bases between the two germline ends. The CDR3 length is 15 residues. This chain's CDR3 is CASSFGVGGNQPQHF. CDR3 coding DNA: TGTGCCAGCAGTTTCGGGGTAGGGGGCAATCAGCCCCAGCATTTT.

At least ten counts were recorded for this clonotype. The chain has TRBV6-1 and TRBJ1-4; D is unclear. Trimming left V 6 bases short and J 2 bases short, with 16 bases between. The CDR3 runs 16 residues. Germline CDR1 MNHNS, CDR2 SASEGT. The CDR3 coding sequence is TGTGCCAGCAGGGTAGTAGGCAGTTGGACTAATGAAAAACTGTTTTTT. Amino acid sequence: CASRVVGSWTNEKLFF.

This clonotype was recorded at least ten times. For the CDR3, the DNA is TGCGCCAGCAGTGAGTGGGGGACAGGGAGTGAGCAGTACTTC. Amino acids: CASSEWGTGSEQYF. This chain uses TRBV10-2 with TRBJ2-7; 9 bases fit TRBD1. Per germline, CDR1 WSHSY and CDR2 SAAADI. CDR3 length: 14 residues. V lost 1 base to trimming and J lost 7 bases; unmatched junction nucleotides: 5.

This clonotype was counted only a few times. The rearrangement joins TRBV2 to TRBJ1-2, with 7 bases identical to TRBD1. The length of the CDR3 is 16 residues. Trimming at V came to 0 bases and at J to 7 bases, leaving 11 bases not matched to a gene. Germline assignment: CDR1 SNHLY and CDR2 FYNNEI. CDR3 DNA: TGTGCCAGCAGTGAAGCGACAGGGATAGTGGTGTTTGGCTACACCTTC. Its protein product is CASSEATGIVVFGYTF.

The sample holds many counts of this clonotype. The genes are TRBV10-3 and TRBJ2-7; 9 bases line up with TRBD2. Germline-derived CDR1 and CDR2 are ENHRY and SYGVKD. CDR3 length: 13 amino acids. Germline trimming cut 6 bases from V and 4 bases from J; bases unmatched to any gene: 4. The CDR3 loop reads CAIRGLAGYEQYF. The CDR3 DNA reads TGTGCCATCAGGGGTCTAGCGGGATACGAGCAGTACTTC.

This clonotype has a count of ten or more. The rearrangement joins TRBV7-2 to TRBJ2-3; D tentatively reads TRBD1 or TRBD2 (5 bases each). The CDR3 is 15 residues long. Looked up from germline, CDR1 is SGHTA and CDR2 is FQGNSA. The germline V and J ends were trimmed by 4 bases and 2 bases, with 13 bases remaining between them. The chain's CDR3 is CASSSGPVPTDTQYF. The DNA for the CDR3 is TGTGCCAGCAGCTCGGGACCCGTGCCCACAGATACGCAGTATTTT.

The V and J genes are TRBV12-3 or TRBV12-4 and TRBJ2-7; 7 positions match TRBD2. There are 13 residues in the CDR3. V shed 5 bases, J shed 3 bases, and the junction held 4 bases outside the gene matches. This CDR3 reads CASSPGTNYEQYF. The CDR3 DNA reads TGTGCCAGCAGTCCCGGGACTAACTACGAGCAGTACTTC.

Written as DNA, the CDR3 is TGTGCCAGCAGTCCCCCCGGTCCTCGAGGCACCGGGGAGCTGTTTTTT. This gives the protein CASSPPGPRGTGELFF. V usage is TRBV28 and J usage is TRBJ2-2; D is unresolved. In germline, CDR1 is MDHEN, CDR2 SYDVKM. The CDR3 runs to 16 residues. V was shortened by 5 bases and J by 4 bases, with 17 bases between the two germline ends.